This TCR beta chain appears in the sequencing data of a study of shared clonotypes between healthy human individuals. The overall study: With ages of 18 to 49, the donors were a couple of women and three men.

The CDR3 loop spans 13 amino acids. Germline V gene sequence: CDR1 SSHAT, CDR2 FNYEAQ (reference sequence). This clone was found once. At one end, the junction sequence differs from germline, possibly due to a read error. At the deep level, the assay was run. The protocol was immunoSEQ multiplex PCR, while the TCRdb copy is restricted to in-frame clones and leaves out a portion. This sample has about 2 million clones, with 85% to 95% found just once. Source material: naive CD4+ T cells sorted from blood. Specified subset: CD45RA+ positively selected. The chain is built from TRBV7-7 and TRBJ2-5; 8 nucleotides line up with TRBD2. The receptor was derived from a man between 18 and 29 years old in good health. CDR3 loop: CASSERERETQYF. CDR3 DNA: TGTGCTAGCAGCGAGCGGGAGCGGGAGACCCAGTACTTC.